A selection of T cell receptor beta chains follows, all from one sample in a study of cytomegalovirus exposure and HLA in healthy donors. Profiled with immunoSEQ multiplex PCR; TCRdb holds only in-frame clones, not every one. The table has about 98,000 clones, under 75% seen once. Sequencing input: PBMCs. The receptors shown here come from a man aged 50-60 years in good health and CMV-seronegative. CDR3s include the opening cysteine and the closing phenylalanine or tryptophan. D genes are given only for firm matches. Only part of the rows carry a size: once, few, many, or a class if the clone is expanded.

clone size: -
V gene: TRBV5-1
J gene: TRBJ2-2
D gene: TRBD2
CDR3 DNA: TGCGCCAGCAGCTTAACTAGCGGGATTGGCGGGGAGCTGTTTTTT
CDR3 protein: CASSLTSGIGGELFF

clone size: few
V gene: TRBV10-1
J gene: TRBJ2-7
D gene: -
CDR3 DNA: TGCGCCAGCAGTGAGAGCGGAAGCTCCTACGAGCAGTACTTC
CDR3 protein: CASSESGSSYEQYF

clone size: -
V gene: TRBV6-6
J gene: TRBJ2-1
D gene: TRBD2
CDR3 DNA: TGTGCCAGCAGATCTGGGACTAGCGGGGGGGGAGAGCAGTTCTTC
CDR3 protein: CASRSGTSGGGEQFF

clone size: -
V gene: TRBV7-8
J gene: TRBJ2-1
D gene: -
CDR3 DNA: TGTGCCTCCGCGGATAGCTCCTACAATGAGCAGTTCTTC
CDR3 protein: CASADSSYNEQFF

clone size: few
V gene: TRBV6-5
J gene: TRBJ1-2
D gene: TRBD1
CDR3 DNA: TGTGCCAGCAGATTAGACAGGGGCTATGGCTACACCTTC
CDR3 protein: CASRLDRGYGYTF

clone size: -
V gene: TRBV28
J gene: TRBJ2-2
D gene: TRBD2
CDR3 DNA: TGTGCCAGCAGTTTGTATGCTGACGGGACTACCACCGGGGAGCTGTTTTTT
CDR3 protein: CASSLYADGTTTGELFF

clone size: few
V gene: TRBV9
J gene: TRBJ2-2
D gene: -
CDR3 DNA: TGTGCCAGCAGCGTGGTGGCAGGGATGAACACCGGGGAGCTGTTTTTT
CDR3 protein: CASSVVAGMNTGELFF

clone size: -
V gene: TRBV20-1
J gene: TRBJ2-3
D gene: -
CDR3 DNA: TGCAGTGCGTATTCCACAGATACGCAGTATTTT
CDR3 protein: CSAYSTDTQYF

clone size: once
V gene: TRBV9
J gene: TRBJ1-2
D gene: TRBD1
CDR3 DNA: TGTGCCAGCAGCGCAATGGGACAGGCCGATGGCTACACCTTC
CDR3 protein: CASSAMGQADGYTF

clone size: -
V gene: TRBV2
J gene: TRBJ2-7
D gene: TRBD2
CDR3 DNA: TGTGCCAGCACGTCGGGACTAGCGGGAGGGCCTGACGAGCAGTACTTC
CDR3 protein: CASTSGLAGGPDEQYF

clone size: -
V gene: TRBV9
J gene: TRBJ1-1
D gene: -
CDR3 DNA: TGTGCCAGCAGCTCGGACCCCGGGGACACTGAAGCTTTCTTT
CDR3 protein: CASSSDPGDTEAFF

clone size: few
V gene: TRBV6-1
J gene: TRBJ1-1
D gene: -
CDR3 DNA: TGTGCCAGCAGGAGGGACACTACTGAAGCTTTCTTT
CDR3 protein: CASRRDTTEAFF

clone size: medium-sized
V gene: TRBV7-6
J gene: TRBJ1-1
D gene: TRBD1
CDR3 DNA: TGTGCCAGCAGCCCCCAGACAGGGATGAACACTGAAGCTTTCTTT
CDR3 protein: CASSPQTGMNTEAFF

clone size: -
V gene: TRBV6-4
J gene: TRBJ2-3
D gene: -
CDR3 DNA: TGTGCCAGCAGTGACGGGGCTAGTCCCACAGATACGCAGTATTTT
CDR3 protein: CASSDGASPTDTQYF

clone size: -
V gene: TRBV6-5
J gene: TRBJ1-5
D gene: -
CDR3 DNA: TGTGCCAGCAGTTACTCGGGGCAGGGTAATCAGCCCCAGCATTTT
CDR3 protein: CASSYSGQGNQPQHF

clone size: few
V gene: TRBV9
J gene: TRBJ2-7
D gene: -
CDR3 DNA: TGTGCCAGCAGCGTAGATAAGGGGTACTACGAGCAGTACTTC
CDR3 protein: CASSVDKGYYEQYF

clone size: few
V gene: TRBV27
J gene: TRBJ2-1
D gene: TRBD2
CDR3 DNA: TGTGCCAGCAGTCGGGGACTAGCGGGGGGGCACAATGAGCAGTTCTTC
CDR3 protein: CASSRGLAGGHNEQFF

clone size: -
V gene: TRBV18
J gene: TRBJ2-5
D gene: TRBD1
CDR3 DNA: TGTGCCAGCTCACCAAGGCCAGGGGGAAAAGAGACCCAGTACTTC
CDR3 protein: CASSPRPGGKETQYF

clone size: -
V gene: TRBV5-1
J gene: TRBJ1-1
D gene: TRBD1
CDR3 DNA: TGCGCCAGCAGCTTTTCGGCTATACAGACAGGGGCTTTGAACACTGAAGCTTTCTTT
CDR3 protein: CASSFSAIQTGALNTEAFF

clone size: once
V gene: TRBV6-1
J gene: TRBJ1-4
D gene: TRBD1
CDR3 DNA: TGTGCCAGCAGTGAATATTGGACAGGGGGCTATGATGAAAAACTGTTTTTT
CDR3 protein: CASSEYWTGGYDEKLFF

clone size: -
V gene: TRBV28
J gene: TRBJ2-7
D gene: TRBD1
CDR3 DNA: TGTGCCAGCAGTTTATACACAGGGGCGACCTACGAGCAGTACTTC
CDR3 protein: CASSLYTGATYEQYF

clone size: -
V gene: TRBV6-5
J gene: TRBJ2-5
D gene: TRBD2
CDR3 DNA: TGTGCCAGCAGCCCCCGGGGGGACGCGTGGGAGACCCAGTACTTC
CDR3 protein: CASSPRGDAWETQYF

clone size: -
V gene: TRBV19
J gene: TRBJ1-1
D gene: -
CDR3 DNA: TGTGCCAGTACGCCTCGGGGGAACACTGAAGCTTTCTTT
CDR3 protein: CASTPRGNTEAFF

clone size: few
V gene: TRBV18
J gene: TRBJ2-7
D gene: TRBD2
CDR3 DNA: TGTGCCAGCTCACCACCACCGGGCATTCGGGAGGGAGTAATTAACTACGAGCAGTACTTC
CDR3 protein: CASSPPPGIREGVINYEQYF

clone size: -
V gene: TRBV18
J gene: TRBJ2-3
D gene: TRBD1
CDR3 DNA: TGTGCCAGCTCACCACGGACAGGGGAGGGCACAGATACGCAGTATTTT
CDR3 protein: CASSPRTGEGTDTQYF

clone size: few
V gene: TRBV4-1
J gene: TRBJ2-2
D gene: -
CDR3 DNA: TGCGCCAGCAGCCAAGATTTCGGGCACAGGATTACTAACACCGGGGAGCTGTTTTTT
CDR3 protein: CASSQDFGHRITNTGELFF

clone size: -
V gene: TRBV5-1
J gene: TRBJ1-2
D gene: TRBD1
CDR3 DNA: TGCGCCAGCAGCTGGGGGACAGGGGACGGCTACACCTTC
CDR3 protein: CASSWGTGDGYTF

clone size: -
V gene: TRBV6-1
J gene: TRBJ2-7
D gene: TRBD2
CDR3 DNA: TGTGCCAGCAGTGACCAGCGGGAGCTTTACGAGCAGTACTTC
CDR3 protein: CASSDQRELYEQYF

clone size: -
V gene: TRBV7-9
J gene: TRBJ2-1
D gene: TRBD1
CDR3 DNA: TGTGCCAGCAGCCTAAAATGGACAGGGGGCGGTGAGCAGTTCTTC
CDR3 protein: CASSLKWTGGGEQFF

clone size: -
V gene: TRBV5-1
J gene: TRBJ1-1
D gene: -
CDR3 DNA: TGCGCCAGCAGCCAGGAACCCATGAACACTGAAGCTTTCTTT
CDR3 protein: CASSQEPMNTEAFF

clone size: -
V gene: TRBV2
J gene: TRBJ2-5
D gene: -
CDR3 DNA: TGTGCCAGCATGACTGGGCAAGAGACCCAGTACTTC
CDR3 protein: CASMTGQETQYF

clone size: -
V gene: TRBV18
J gene: TRBJ1-3
D gene: TRBD1
CDR3 DNA: TGTGCCAGCTCACCGACAGGGCGATCGGACACCATATATTTT
CDR3 protein: CASSPTGRSDTIYF

clone size: -
V gene: TRBV5-1
J gene: TRBJ2-7
D gene: TRBD1
CDR3 DNA: TGCGCCAGCAGCTCCAGGACAGGGGCCTACGAGCAGTACTTC
CDR3 protein: CASSSRTGAYEQYF

clone size: -
V gene: TRBV12-2
J gene: TRBJ2-7
D gene: -
CDR3 DNA: TGTGCAAGTCGCTCGCAGGGGGCGGGCCTCACCTACGAGCAGTACTTC
CDR3 protein: CASRSQGAGLTYEQYF

clone size: -
V gene: TRBV28
J gene: TRBJ1-5
D gene: -
CDR3 DNA: TGTGCCAGCAGTTTAGGGGGGGCCTATAGCAATCAGCCCCAGCATTTT
CDR3 protein: CASSLGGAYSNQPQHF

clone size: -
V gene: TRBV27
J gene: TRBJ1-1
D gene: -
CDR3 DNA: TGTGCCAGCTCAAGGGGCGAAGGTGAAGCTTTCTTT
CDR3 protein: CASSRGEGEAFF

clone size: once
V gene: TRBV4-1
J gene: TRBJ2-5
D gene: TRBD2
CDR3 DNA: TGCGCCAGCAGCCAATCCGGGGCGGGAGGGCCCTCAGAGACCCAGTACTTC
CDR3 protein: CASSQSGAGGPSETQYF

clone size: -
V gene: TRBV10-1
J gene: TRBJ2-1
D gene: -
CDR3 DNA: TGCGCCAGCAGTCGGGATAATGAGCAGTTCTTC
CDR3 protein: CASSRDNEQFF

clone size: -
V gene: TRBV5-1
J gene: TRBJ2-1
D gene: TRBD2
CDR3 DNA: TGCGCCAGCAGGGAGTCTACGGGGGGTCCCTACAATGAGCAGTTCTTC
CDR3 protein: CASRESTGGPYNEQFF

clone size: -
V gene: TRBV6-5
J gene: TRBJ1-1
D gene: -
CDR3 DNA: TGTGCCAGCAGTTACTCTGCGGGGAACACTGAAGCTTTCTTT
CDR3 protein: CASSYSAGNTEAFF

clone size: -
V gene: TRBV6-5
J gene: TRBJ2-1
D gene: TRBD2
CDR3 DNA: TGTGCCAGCGGGATGGGCGGGGGGGGGAATGAGCAGTTCTTC
CDR3 protein: CASGMGGGGNEQFF

clone size: -
V gene: TRBV7-2
J gene: TRBJ2-5
D gene: TRBD2
CDR3 DNA: TGTGCCAGCAGCTTGACTAGCGGGGGAAAAGAGACCCAGTACTTC
CDR3 protein: CASSLTSGGKETQYF